This T cell receptor (beta chain) comes out of a study of radiation and T cells in renal cell carcinoma. Trimming took 4 bases from V and 4 from J; bases not matched to a gene: 8. Germline lookup yields CDR1 MNHNS and CDR2 SASEGT. The CDR3 is 17 amino acids. In regard to this clone: What it binds is unknown.

The time point is: blood 2 weeks post-SBRT. Treatment in this sample: 15 Gy SBRT to primary tumor, nephrectomy 4 weeks later. Using immunoSEQ multiplex PCR, the repertoire was profiled, and TCRdb retains in-frame clones only, with some absent. The data show about 150,000 clones, about 87% seen once. Whole-study findings and limits: No pretreatment tumor biopsies were available for baseline clonotypes. From baseline, blood top tumor clonotypes peaked at 2 weeks post-radiation.

Material: blood, obtained from a patient whose treatment included radiotherapy and nephrectomy. The TCR comes from a woman between 50 and 59 years old with renal cell carcinoma. The chain recombines TRBV6-1 with TRBJ1-6; 9 bases line up with TRBD1. The CDR3 sequence: CASSVTDRGIYNSPLHF. Written as DNA, the CDR3 is TGTGCCAGCAGTGTCACGGACAGGGGAATTTATAATTCACCCCTCCACTTT.